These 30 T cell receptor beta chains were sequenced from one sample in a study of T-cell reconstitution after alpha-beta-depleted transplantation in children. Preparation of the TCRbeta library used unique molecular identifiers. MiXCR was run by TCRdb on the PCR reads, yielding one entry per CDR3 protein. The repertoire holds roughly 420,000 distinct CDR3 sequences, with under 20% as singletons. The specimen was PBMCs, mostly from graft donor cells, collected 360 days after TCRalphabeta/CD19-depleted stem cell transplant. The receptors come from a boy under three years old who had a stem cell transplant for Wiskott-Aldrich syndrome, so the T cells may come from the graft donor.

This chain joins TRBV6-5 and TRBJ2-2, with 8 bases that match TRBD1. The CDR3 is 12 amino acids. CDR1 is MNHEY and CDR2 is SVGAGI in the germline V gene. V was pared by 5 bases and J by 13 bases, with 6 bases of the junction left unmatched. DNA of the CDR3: TGTGCCAGCAGTAGCGACAGGGGATCGCTGTTTTTT. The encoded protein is CASSSDRGSLFF.

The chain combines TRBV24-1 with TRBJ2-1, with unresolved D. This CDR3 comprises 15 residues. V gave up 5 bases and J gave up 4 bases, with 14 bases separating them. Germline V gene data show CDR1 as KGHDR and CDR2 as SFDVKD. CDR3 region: CATSALRFGYNEQFF. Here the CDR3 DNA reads TGTGCCACCAGTGCTTTACGGTTTGGGTACAATGAGCAGTTCTTC.

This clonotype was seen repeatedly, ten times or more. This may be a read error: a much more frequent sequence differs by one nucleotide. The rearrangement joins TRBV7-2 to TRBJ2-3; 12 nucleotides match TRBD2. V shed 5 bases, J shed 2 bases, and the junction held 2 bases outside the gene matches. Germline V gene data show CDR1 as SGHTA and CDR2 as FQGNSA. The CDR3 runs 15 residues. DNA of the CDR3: TGTGCCAGCAGCCGGACTAGCGGGAACACAGATACGCAGTATTTT. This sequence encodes CASSRTSGNTDTQYF.

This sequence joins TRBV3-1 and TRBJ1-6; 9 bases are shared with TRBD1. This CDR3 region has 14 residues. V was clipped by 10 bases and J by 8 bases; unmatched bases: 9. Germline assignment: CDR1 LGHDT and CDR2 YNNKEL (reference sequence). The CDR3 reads CATSLRDRDSPLHF. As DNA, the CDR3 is TGTGCCACTTCCCTACGGGACAGGGATTCACCCCTCCACTTT. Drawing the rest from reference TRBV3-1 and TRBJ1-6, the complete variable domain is DTAVSQTPKYLVTQMGNDKSIKCEQNLGHDTMYWYKQDSKKFLKIMFSYNNKELIINETVPNRFSPKSPDKAHLNLHINSLELGDSAVYFCATSLRDRDSPLHFGNGTRLTVT.

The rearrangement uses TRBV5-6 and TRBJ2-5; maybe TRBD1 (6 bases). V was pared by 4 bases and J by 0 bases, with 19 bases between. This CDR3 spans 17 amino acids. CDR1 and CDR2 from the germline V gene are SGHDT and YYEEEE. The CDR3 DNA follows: TGTGCCAGCAGCCGCGTACAGGGAAGAGGGTACCAAGAGACCCAGTACTTC. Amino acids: CASSRVQGRGYQETQYF.

Here the CDR3 reads CASSPRTLQGAAGANVLTF. The CDR3 coding sequence is TGTGCCAGCAGCCCCAGAACACTACAGGGGGCCGCTGGGGCCAACGTCCTGACTTTC. The chain carries TRBV27 and TRBJ2-6, with 9 bases lining up with TRBD1. This CDR3 spans 19 amino acids. With 6 bases clipped from V and 2 bases from J, the junction kept 14 bases outside the gene matches. Germline CDR1 reads MNHEY; CDR2 reads SMNVEV (reference sequence).

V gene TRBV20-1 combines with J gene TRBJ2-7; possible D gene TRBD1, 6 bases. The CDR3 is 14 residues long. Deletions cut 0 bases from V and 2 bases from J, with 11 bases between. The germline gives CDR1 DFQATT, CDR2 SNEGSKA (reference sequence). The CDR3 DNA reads TGCAGTGCTAGAGATTCCGGGACACCCTACGAGCAGTACTTC. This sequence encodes CSARDSGTPYEQYF.

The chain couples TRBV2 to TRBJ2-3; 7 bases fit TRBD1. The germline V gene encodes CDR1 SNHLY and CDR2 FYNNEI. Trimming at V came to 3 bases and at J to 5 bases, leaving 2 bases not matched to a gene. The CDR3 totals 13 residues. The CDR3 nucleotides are TGTGCCAGCAGTGAGGACAGGCGAGATACGCAGTATTTT. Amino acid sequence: CASSEDRRDTQYF.

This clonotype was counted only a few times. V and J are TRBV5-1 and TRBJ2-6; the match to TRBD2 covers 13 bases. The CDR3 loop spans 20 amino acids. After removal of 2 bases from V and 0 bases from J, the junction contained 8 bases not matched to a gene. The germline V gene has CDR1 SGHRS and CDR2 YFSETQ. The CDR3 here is CASSFLQGLAGPSGANVLTF. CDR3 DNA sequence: TGCGCCAGCAGCTTCTTACAGGGACTAGCGGGACCCTCTGGGGCCAACGTCCTGACTTTC.

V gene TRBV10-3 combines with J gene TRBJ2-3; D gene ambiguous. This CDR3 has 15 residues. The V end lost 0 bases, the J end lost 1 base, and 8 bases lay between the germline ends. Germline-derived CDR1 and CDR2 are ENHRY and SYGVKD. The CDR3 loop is CAISESGLGTDTQYF. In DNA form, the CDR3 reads TGTGCCATCAGTGAGTCAGGTCTGGGCACAGATACGCAGTATTTT.

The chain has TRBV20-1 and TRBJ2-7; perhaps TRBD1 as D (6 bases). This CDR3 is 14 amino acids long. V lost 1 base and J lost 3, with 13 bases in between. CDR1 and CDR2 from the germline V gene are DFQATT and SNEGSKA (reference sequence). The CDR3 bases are TGCAGTGCTAGAGGGTCCGGGACATTCTACGAGCAGTACTTC. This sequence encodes CSARGSGTFYEQYF.

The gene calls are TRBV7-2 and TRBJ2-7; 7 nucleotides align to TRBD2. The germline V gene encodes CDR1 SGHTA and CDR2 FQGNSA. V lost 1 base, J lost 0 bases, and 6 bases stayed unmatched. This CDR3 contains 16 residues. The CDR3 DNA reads TGTGCCAGCAGCTTAGATGGACTAGGATTCTCCTACGAGCAGTACTTC. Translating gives CASSLDGLGFSYEQYF.

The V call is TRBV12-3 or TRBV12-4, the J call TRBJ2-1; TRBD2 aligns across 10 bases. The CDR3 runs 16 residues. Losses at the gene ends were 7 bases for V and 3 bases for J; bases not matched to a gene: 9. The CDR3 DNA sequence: TGTGCCAGCACCCCTAGCGGGAGACGCGTCTACAATGAGCAGTTCTTC. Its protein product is CASTPSGRRVYNEQFF.

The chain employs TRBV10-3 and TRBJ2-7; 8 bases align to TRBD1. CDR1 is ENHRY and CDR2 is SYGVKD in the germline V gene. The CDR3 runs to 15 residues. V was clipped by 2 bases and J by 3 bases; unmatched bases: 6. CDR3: CAISETGTGRYEQYF. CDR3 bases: TGTGCCATCAGTGAGACCGGGACAGGTCGCTACGAGCAGTACTTC.

CDR3: CASSFDLKQYF. The CDR3 DNA reads as TGTGCCAGCAGTTTCGATCTTAAGCAGTACTTC. V is TRBV12-3 or TRBV12-4 and J is TRBJ2-7; D remains ambiguous. V gave up 3 bases and J gave up 8 bases, with 8 bases separating them. This CDR3 spans 11 amino acids.

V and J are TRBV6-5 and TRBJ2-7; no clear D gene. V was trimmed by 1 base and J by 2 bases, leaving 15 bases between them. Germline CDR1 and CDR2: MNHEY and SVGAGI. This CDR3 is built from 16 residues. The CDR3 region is CASSYFAVLEPYEQYF. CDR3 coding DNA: TGTGCCAGCAGTTACTTCGCGGTATTAGAGCCCTACGAGCAGTACTTC.

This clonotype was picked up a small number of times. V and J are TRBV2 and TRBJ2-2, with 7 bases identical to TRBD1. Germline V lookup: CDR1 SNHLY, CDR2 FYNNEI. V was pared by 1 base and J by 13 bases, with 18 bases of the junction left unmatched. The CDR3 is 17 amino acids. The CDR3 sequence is CASSEVGTAWGVQPLFF. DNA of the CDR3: TGTGCCAGCAGTGAAGTGGGGACAGCCTGGGGCGTTCAGCCGCTGTTTTTT.

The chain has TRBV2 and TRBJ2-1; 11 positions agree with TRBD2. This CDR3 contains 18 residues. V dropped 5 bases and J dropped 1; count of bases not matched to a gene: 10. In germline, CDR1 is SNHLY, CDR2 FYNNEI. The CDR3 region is CASSFLAGGPISYNEQFF. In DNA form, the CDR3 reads TGTGCCAGCAGTTTCCTAGCGGGGGGTCCGATTTCCTACAATGAGCAGTTCTTC.

The CDR3 DNA sequence: TGTGCCACCAGCAGTTTGACTCGAGGACTAGCTCAATTGTTCAAATTCAATGAGCAGTTCTTC. It specifies CATSSLTRGLAQLFKFNEQFF. V is TRBV15 and J is TRBJ2-1; TRBD2 matches at 8 bases. The CDR3 sequence is 21 residues long. J lost 6 bases, V lost 3 bases, and 25 bases had no gene match. Looked up from germline, CDR1 is LNHNV and CDR2 is YYDKDF (reference sequence).

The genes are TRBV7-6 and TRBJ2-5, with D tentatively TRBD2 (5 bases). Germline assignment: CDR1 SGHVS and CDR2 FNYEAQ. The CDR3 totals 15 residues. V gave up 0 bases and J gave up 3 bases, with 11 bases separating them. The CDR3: CASSLAWTRKETQYF. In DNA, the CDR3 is TGTGCCAGCAGCTTAGCGTGGACTCGAAAAGAGACCCAGTACTTC.

Here the CDR3 DNA reads TGTGCCAGCAGCTTCAGACTAGCGGGATACAATGAGCAGTTCTTC. Its translation: CASSFRLAGYNEQFF. This chain uses TRBV7-2 with TRBJ2-1; 11 bases agree with TRBD2. The V segment lost 3 bases and the J segment 4 bases; nucleotides outside the gene matches: 2. The CDR3 sequence is 15 residues long. Germline CDR1 SGHTA, CDR2 FQGNSA.

As DNA, the CDR3 is TGTGCCAGCTCACCACTTGCAGGGGTCGATCAGCCCCAGCATTTT. Protein product: CASSPLAGVDQPQHF. This chain joins TRBV18 and TRBJ1-5; possible D gene TRBD1, 6 bases. This CDR3 contains 15 residues. Germline-derived CDR1 and CDR2 are KGHSH and LQKENI. The V end was cut by 1 base, the J end by 5 bases, with 12 bases between.

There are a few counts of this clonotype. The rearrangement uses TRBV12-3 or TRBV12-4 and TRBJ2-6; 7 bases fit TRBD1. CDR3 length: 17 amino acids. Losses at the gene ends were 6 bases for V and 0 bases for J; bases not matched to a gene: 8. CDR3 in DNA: TGTGCCAGCAGGGACCACAGGGGATACTCTGGGGCCAACGTCCTGACTTTC. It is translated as CASRDHRGYSGANVLTF.

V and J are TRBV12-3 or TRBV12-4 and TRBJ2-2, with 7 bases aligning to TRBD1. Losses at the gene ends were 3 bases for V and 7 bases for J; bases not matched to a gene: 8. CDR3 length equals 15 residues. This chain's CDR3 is CASSFLPGQNGELFF. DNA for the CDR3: TGTGCCAGCAGTTTTTTGCCGGGACAGAACGGGGAGCTGTTTTTT.

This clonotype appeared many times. The chain's CDR3 is CASSLEGQNTEAFF. The DNA for the CDR3 is TGCGCCAGCAGCTTGGAGGGGCAGAACACTGAAGCTTTCTTT. The chain couples TRBV5-1 to TRBJ1-1, with D tentatively TRBD1 (5 bases). Trimming removed 0 bases at V and 1 base at J, with 7 bases between. The CDR3 is made up of 14 amino acids. The V gene's germline CDR1 is SGHRS and CDR2 YFSETQ. Combining the CDR3 with reference TRBV5-1 and TRBJ1-1 gives the whole variable domain KAGVTQTPRYLIKTRGQQVTLSCSPISGHRSVSWYQQTPGQGLQFLFEYFSETQRNKGNFPGRFSGRQFSNSRSEMNVSTLELGDSALYLCASSLEGQNTEAFFGQGTRLTVV.

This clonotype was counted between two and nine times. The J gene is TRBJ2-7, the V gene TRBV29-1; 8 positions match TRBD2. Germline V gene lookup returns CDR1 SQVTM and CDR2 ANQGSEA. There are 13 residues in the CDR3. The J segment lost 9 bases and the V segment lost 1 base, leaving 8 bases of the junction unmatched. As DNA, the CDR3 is TGCAGCGTTGAAGTTGGACTAGCTTCCGCGCAGTACTTC. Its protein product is CSVEVGLASAQYF.

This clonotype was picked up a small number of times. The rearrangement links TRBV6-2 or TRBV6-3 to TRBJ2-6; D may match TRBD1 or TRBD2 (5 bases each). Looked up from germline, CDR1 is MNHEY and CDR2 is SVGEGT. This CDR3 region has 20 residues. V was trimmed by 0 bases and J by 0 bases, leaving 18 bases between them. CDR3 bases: TGTGCCAGCAGTTACTCGAAGACGGGGCCAGGGACCTCTGGGGCCAACGTCCTGACTTTC. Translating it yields CASSYSKTGPGTSGANVLTF.

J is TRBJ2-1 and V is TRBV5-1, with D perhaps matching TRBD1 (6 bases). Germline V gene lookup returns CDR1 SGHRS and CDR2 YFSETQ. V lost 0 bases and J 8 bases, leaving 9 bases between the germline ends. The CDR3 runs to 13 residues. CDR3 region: CASSLGGLYEQFF. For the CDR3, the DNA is TGCGCCAGCAGCTTGGGGGGGCTTTATGAGCAGTTCTTC. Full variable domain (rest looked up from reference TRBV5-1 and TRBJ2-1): KAGVTQTPRYLIKTRGQQVTLSCSPISGHRSVSWYQQTPGQGLQFLFEYFSETQRNKGNFPGRFSGRQFSNSRSEMNVSTLELGDSALYLCASSLGGLYEQFFGPGTRLTVL.

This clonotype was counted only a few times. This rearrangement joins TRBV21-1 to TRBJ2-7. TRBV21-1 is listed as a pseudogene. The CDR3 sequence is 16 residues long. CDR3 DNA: TGTGCCAGCAGCAAATTTGCTGTGAAGGCCACCTACGAGCAGTACTTC. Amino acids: CASSKFAVKATYEQYF.

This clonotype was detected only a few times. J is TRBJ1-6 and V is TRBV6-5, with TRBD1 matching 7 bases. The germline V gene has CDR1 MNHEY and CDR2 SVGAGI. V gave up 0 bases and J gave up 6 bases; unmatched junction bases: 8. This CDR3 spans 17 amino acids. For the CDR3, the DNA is TGTGCCAGCAGTTACTCACAAACAGGGGCGATTAATTCACCCCTCCACTTT. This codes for CASSYSQTGAINSPLHF.